This T cell receptor (beta chain) is from a study of blood T cell repertoires in COVID-19. The CDR3 has 13 amino acids. The germline V and J ends were trimmed by 11 bases and 3 bases, with 14 bases remaining between them. Clones were sequenced by immunoSEQ multiplex PCR, and TCRdb holds only the in-frame ones, with some missing. The sample records a few hundred thousand clones, around 90% being singletons. The sequencing sample was made of peripheral blood. The source of this sequence is a man aged 45-65 years with acute or convalescent COVID-19. J is TRBJ2-4 and V is TRBV12-3 or TRBV12-4; D possibly corresponds to TRBD2 (6 bases). Here the CDR3 reads CACRGLGKNIQYF. CDR3 nucleotide sequence: TGTGCCTGCCGGGGGTTGGGCAAAAACATTCAGTACTTC.